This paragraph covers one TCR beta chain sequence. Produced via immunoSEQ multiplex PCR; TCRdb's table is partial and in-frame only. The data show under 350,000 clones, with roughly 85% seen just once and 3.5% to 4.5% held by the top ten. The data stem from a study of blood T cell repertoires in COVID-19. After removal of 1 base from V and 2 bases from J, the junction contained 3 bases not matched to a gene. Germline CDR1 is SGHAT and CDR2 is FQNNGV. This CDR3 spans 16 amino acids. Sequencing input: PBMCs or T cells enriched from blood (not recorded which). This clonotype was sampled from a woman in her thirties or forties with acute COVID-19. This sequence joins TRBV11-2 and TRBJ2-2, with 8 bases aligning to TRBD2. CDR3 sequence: CASSLVRGANTGELFF. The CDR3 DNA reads TGTGCCAGCAGCTTAGTGCGGGGGGCAAACACCGGGGAGCTGTTTTTT.